The sequence of this T cell receptor beta chain was determined in a study of cytomegalovirus exposure and HLA in healthy donors. Findings of the study overall: Differences between HLA loci emerged in a later analysis of TCR association rates, with DRB1 most and HLA-C fewest.

A remark on this clone: Its antigen is not known.

The primer mix had 60 Vbeta and 13 Jbeta primers. The table came from immunoSEQ multiplex PCR; TCRdb's copy has only in-frame clones and leaves some out. The repertoire holds about 91,000 clones, with around four fifths as singletons. This sequence was found in a male donor in good health and CMV-seropositive. Sequenced material: PBMCs.

Here the CDR3 reads CATRGGGQETQYF. In DNA form, the CDR3 reads TGTGCCACCCGGGGGGGAGGACAAGAGACCCAGTACTTC. The J gene is TRBJ2-5, the V gene TRBV2; 8 positions agree with TRBD2. The trim removed 10 bases at V and 2 bases at J, leaving 6 bases unmatched. CDR3 length equals 13 residues. Per germline, CDR1 SNHLY and CDR2 FYNNEI.